The 19 T cell receptor beta chains below all came from one sample that was sequenced in a study of T cells after yellow fever vaccination (dated by TCRdb to the late 2010s). The library was built by means of 5' RACE. TCRdb lists the instrument as Illumina NovaSeq 6000. The public sequencing data were trimmed at Q25 with fastp and processed into clonotypes with MiXCR by TCRdb, which kept only in-frame beta chains. When rows share a CDR3 protein, they turn into one entry using the most common DNA and genes. This sample lists about 220,000 distinct CDR3 sequences; 3% to 4% were detected once. About 3.3% of the sample lies in the top ten. Sample treatment or condition, as interpreted from the label and publication: live attenuated yellow fever vaccine strain. Sequencing was performed on CD4+ T cells sorted from PBMCs, taken 10 days after the yellow fever booster vaccination. These receptors were collected from a young man who received the YFV17D yellow fever vaccine.

This clonotype was seen ten or more times. The chain couples TRBV5-1 to TRBJ2-3; possibly TRBD1 for D (5 bases). Germline V gene lookup returns CDR1 SGHRS and CDR2 YFSETQ. The CDR3 totals 14 residues. V lost 0 bases to trimming and J lost 5 bases, with 10 bases between them. DNA of the CDR3: TGCGCCAGCAGCTTGGGGGAACAGGTAGATACGCAGTATTTT. Translation gives CASSLGEQVDTQYF.

The sample holds many counts of this clonotype. The chain links TRBV7-9 to TRBJ1-4; weak D call: TRBD1 (6 bases). CDR1 and CDR2 from the germline V gene are SEHNR and FQNEAQ (reference sequence). V lost 3 bases, J lost 0 bases, and 17 bases lay in between. CDR3 size: 18 residues. The CDR3 DNA reads TGTGCCAGCAGCTTTCCAAATGGACAGACTGCAACTAATGAAAAACTGTTTTTT. Protein product: CASSFPNGQTATNEKLFF.

This clonotype has ten or more counts. The chain combines TRBV9 with TRBJ2-3; the D is unclear. Germline V lookup: CDR1 SGDLS, CDR2 YYNGEE. This CDR3 has 14 residues. Between the trimmed V and J ends, which lost 2 bases and 0 bases, there was a span of 7 bases. The CDR3 nucleotides read TGTGCCAGCAGCGTTCTGGGGAGCACAGATACGCAGTATTTT. Amino acid sequence: CASSVLGSTDTQYF.

This clonotype occurred many times. The chain joins TRBV7-2 to TRBJ2-5; a possible D gene is TRBD2 (6 bases). The CDR3 contains 15 residues. V was shortened by 3 bases and J by 6 bases, with 17 bases between the two germline ends. CDR1 is SGHTA and CDR2 is FQGNSA in the germline V gene. The CDR3 spells CASSFGSSAPKTQYF. The CDR3 bases are TGTGCCAGCAGCTTCGGTTCTAGCGCCCCCAAGACCCAGTACTTC. Together with reference TRBV7-2 and TRBJ2-5, the CDR3 gives the full variable domain: GAGVSQSPSNKVTEKGKDVELRCDPISGHTALYWYRQSLGQGLEFLIYFQGNSAPDKSGLPSDRFSAERTGGSVSTLTIQRTQQEDSAVYLCASSFGSSAPKTQYFGPGTRLLVL.

The chain is built from TRBV12-3 or TRBV12-4 and TRBJ2-2; 10 positions agree with TRBD1. V lost 7 bases, J lost 0 bases, and 5 bases stayed unmatched. The CDR3 spans 16 residues. The CDR3 loop is CASIMDRGTNTGELFF. The CDR3 DNA reads TGTGCCAGCATTATGGACAGGGGGACGAACACCGGGGAGCTGTTTTTT.

The rearrangement joins TRBV7-2 to TRBJ2-1, with 7 bases aligning to TRBD2. CDR1 and CDR2 from the germline V gene are SGHTA and FQGNSA. The CDR3 length is 15 residues. With 5 bases clipped from V and 5 bases from J, the junction kept 9 bases outside the gene matches. Here the CDR3 reads CASSRPGGMNNEQFF. The CDR3 DNA reads as TGTGCCAGCAGCCGCCCGGGGGGTATGAACAATGAGCAGTTCTTC.

This clonotype has at least ten counts. V gene TRBV5-1 combines with J gene TRBJ1-4, with 7 bases that match TRBD1. J gave up 1 base and V 4 bases, and 7 bases lay outside the gene matches. The germline V gene encodes CDR1 SGHRS and CDR2 YFSETQ. This CDR3 has 16 amino acids. The chain's CDR3 is CASSPQGRGTNEKLFF. The CDR3, as DNA: TGCGCCAGCAGCCCACAGGGGCGTGGAACTAATGAAAAACTGTTTTTT.

The rearrangement joins TRBV7-2 to TRBJ1-2; 11 bases match TRBD1. The V segment lost 5 bases and the J segment 4 bases; nucleotides outside the gene matches: 12. The germline V gene has CDR1 SGHTA and CDR2 FQGNSA. There are 17 residues in the CDR3. CDR3 residues: CASSARPGQGAPYGYTF. The CDR3 DNA is TGTGCCAGCAGCGCCCGTCCAGGACAGGGGGCCCCCTATGGCTACACCTTC.

This sequence joins TRBV20-1 and TRBJ2-2; 7 positions match TRBD1. CDR1 is DFQATT and CDR2 is SNEGSKA in the germline V gene (reference sequence). V lost 3 bases, J lost 4 bases, and 2 bases stayed unmatched. The CDR3 extends over 13 amino acids. Written as DNA, the CDR3 is TGCAGTGCTAGGGACAGGCGCACCGGGGAGCTGTTTTTT. Translating gives CSARDRRTGELFF.

This clonotype has just a few counts. The genes are TRBV4-2 and TRBJ2-5, with 8 bases lining up with TRBD2. Germline CDR1 LGHNA, CDR2 YNFKEQ. The CDR3 length is 16 residues. J was trimmed by 5 bases and V by 4 bases; bases with no gene match: 12. The CDR3, as DNA: TGTGCCAGCAGCCCCAAGGATTCGGGGGGGAGGGAGACCCAGTACTTC. Protein: CASSPKDSGGRETQYF.

This clonotype came up many times. The chain is built from TRBV5-1 and TRBJ2-7; D is possibly TRBD2 (6 bases). Germline V lookup: CDR1 SGHRS, CDR2 YFSETQ. The CDR3 extends over 15 amino acids. V was shortened by 0 bases and J by 0 bases, with 10 bases between the two germline ends. CDR3 amino acids: CASSLEGGDSYEQYF. CDR3 DNA sequence: TGCGCCAGCAGCTTGGAGGGCGGGGACTCCTACGAGCAGTACTTC.

This clonotype was seen many times. V gene TRBV5-4 combines with J gene TRBJ1-1, with unresolved D. The V end lost 0 bases, the J end lost 1 base, and 13 bases lay between the germline ends. Germline values: CDR1 SGHNT, CDR2 YYREEE (reference sequence). The CDR3 is 16 amino acids. As DNA, the CDR3 is TGTGCCAGCAGCTTGGCCCAAGGACGGGCGAACACTGAAGCTTTCTTT. Protein: CASSLAQGRANTEAFF.

This clonotype appeared many times. The chain has TRBV5-1 and TRBJ1-1; D ambiguous. The germline V and J ends were trimmed by 0 bases and 1 base, with 4 bases remaining between them. Germline loops: CDR1 SGHRS, CDR2 YFSETQ. The CDR3 sequence is 13 residues long. CDR3 in amino acids: CASSLEENTEAFF. CDR3 DNA: TGCGCCAGCAGCTTGGAGGAGAACACTGAAGCTTTCTTT.

The rearrangement joins TRBV21-1 to TRBJ2-3; no DNA check was done on the table's D call, TRBD1. TRBV21-1 is flagged as a pseudogene. The CDR3 has 12 residues. DNA of the CDR3: TGTGCCAGCAGTGACCCCCCAGATACGCAGTATTTT. Translated, it gives CASSDPPDTQYF.

This clonotype was picked up many times. The chain employs TRBV7-2 and TRBJ1-6; D gene uncertain. Germline V gene data show CDR1 as SGHTA and CDR2 as FQGNSA. With 3 bases removed from V and 10 bases from J, the gap between germline ends came to 7 bases. The CDR3 has 12 residues. CDR3 residues: CASSFSQSPLHF. CDR3 in DNA: TGTGCCAGCAGCTTTAGTCAATCACCCCTCCACTTT.

Only a few counts were recorded for this clonotype. The rearrangement uses TRBV19 and TRBJ2-7; D possibly uses TRBD1 or TRBD2 (5 bases each). The germline V gene has CDR1 LNHDA and CDR2 SQIVND (reference sequence). CDR3 length equals 15 residues. V was clipped by 1 base and J by 7 bases, with 17 bases between them. CDR3 residues: CASSIVPGPRLEQYF. For the CDR3, the DNA is TGTGCCAGTAGTATAGTCCCGGGACCCCGGTTGGAGCAGTACTTC.

This rearrangement joins TRBV5-1 to TRBJ1-1; D is possibly TRBD1 (6 bases). V was shortened by 3 bases and J by 3 bases, with 15 bases between the two germline ends. CDR1 and CDR2 (germline): SGHRS, YFSETQ. This CDR3 is built from 15 residues. CDR3 amino acids: CASSWGNSGDTEAFF. As DNA, the CDR3 is TGCGCCAGCAGCTGGGGAAACTCAGGGGACACTGAAGCTTTCTTT.

This clonotype has a count of ten or more. The rearrangement links TRBV11-2 to TRBJ2-2; 14 bases map to TRBD2. CDR1 is SGHAT and CDR2 is FQNNGV in the germline V gene. The CDR3 spans 18 residues. The V segment lost 5 bases and the J segment 2 bases; nucleotides outside the gene matches: 7. CDR3: CASSPRTSGGLNTGELFF. CDR3 DNA sequence: TGTGCCAGCAGCCCTCGGACTAGCGGGGGGCTAAACACCGGGGAGCTGTTTTTT.

Many counts were recorded for this clonotype. V gene TRBV12-3 or TRBV12-4 combines with J gene TRBJ1-5; D gene unclear. V was trimmed by 5 bases and J by 5 bases, leaving 13 bases between them. The CDR3 loop spans 14 amino acids. DNA for the CDR3: TGTGCCAGCAGTAAAAGGGTCGGCGATCAGCCCCAGCATTTT. Its translation is CASSKRVGDQPQHF.